This T cell receptor beta chain comes out of a study of blood T cells in healthy people across ages. This clonotype was seen more than once but under ten times. The target antigen is unknown. A second PCR of 7 to 11 cycles used a sample-barcoded 5' primer and a J-beta primer mix. TCRdb passed the 5' RACE reads through MiXCR, listing each CDR3 protein once. Here the sample spans over 750,000 distinct CDR3 sequences, more than 20% being singletons. Notes on the study in general: With unsorted PBMCs, a conclusive comparison of naive versus antigen-experienced cells was not possible.

The CDR3 loop spans 12 amino acids. Looked up from germline, CDR1 is KGHSH and CDR2 is LQKENI. The V gene lost 6 bases and the J gene lost 5 bases, with 10 bases spanning the gap. This sample was also put to use in a study of T cells of mothers and their children.

The chain uses TRBV18 and TRBJ1-1; no clear D gene. The source is a boy aged 5-17 years in good health. The source material was blood. Here the CDR3 reads CASSLALTEAFF. CDR3 DNA sequence: TGTGCCAGCTCCCTTGCCTTGACTGAAGCTTTCTTT.